Below are 14 T cell receptor beta chains sequenced from a single sample in a study of response to subunit inactivated influenza vaccine. TCRdb re-analysed the RT-PCR reads in MiXCR, keeping a single row per CDR3 protein. This table has about 570,000 distinct CDR3 sequences, approximately 10% appearing once. The sample was also linked to a second study, of T cells expressing NK-cell markers. That source adds: Scientists made TCR beta cDNA using 5'RACE template switching with UMIs.

Specimen: PBMCs from blood, collected on the day of vaccination. The receptors derive from a man aged 45-65 years who received an inactivated influenza vaccine.

This chain links TRBV20-1 with TRBJ1-6; TRBD1 might be the D (5 bases). The length of the CDR3 is 14 residues. Trimming removed 2 bases from V and 5 bases from J, with 10 bases in between. CDR1 DFQATT and CDR2 SNEGSKA come from the germline V gene (reference sequence). The CDR3 DNA follows: TGCAGTGCTAGACCCGGGACGCATAATTCACCCCTCCACTTT. Translation: CSARPGTHNSPLHF.

This clonotype has ten or more counts. The J gene is TRBJ1-1, the V gene TRBV29-1; D may be TRBD1 (5 bases). Germline loops: CDR1 SQVTM, CDR2 ANQGSEA. V was trimmed by 7 bases and J by 6 bases, leaving 24 bases between them. This CDR3 comprises 15 residues. Here the CDR3 DNA reads TGCAGCGCCTTAGGGTTCGGGGGTTTTGGCGCTGAAGCTTTCTTT. Translating it yields CSALGFGGFGAEAFF.

The sample holds a few counts of this clonotype. The chain carries TRBV7-2 and TRBJ2-2, with 9 bases identical to TRBD2. Per germline, CDR1 SGHTA and CDR2 FQGNSA. J lost 0 bases, V lost 4 bases, and 6 bases had no gene match. This CDR3 spans 17 amino acids. Written as DNA, the CDR3 is TGTGCCAGCAGCTACTTAGCGGGGGCGCCGAACACCGGGGAGCTGTTTTTT. Protein: CASSYLAGAPNTGELFF.

The chain couples TRBV9 to TRBJ2-2, with 7 bases identical to TRBD1. The V gene's germline CDR1 is SGDLS and CDR2 YYNGEE. This CDR3 contains 13 residues. The J segment lost 6 bases and the V segment lost 5 bases, leaving 4 bases of the junction unmatched. The CDR3 region has the DNA TGTGCCAGCAGTGTTACAGGGGCCGGGGAGCTGTTTTTT. Translating it yields CASSVTGAGELFF.

This clonotype has a handful of counts. The chain employs TRBV12-3 or TRBV12-4 and TRBJ1-1, with D uncertain. Between the trimmed V and J ends, which lost 3 bases and 3 bases, there was a span of 11 bases. This CDR3 has 14 residues. The CDR3 region is CASSFRQWDTEAFF. In DNA, the CDR3 is TGTGCCAGCAGTTTCAGGCAATGGGACACTGAAGCTTTCTTT.

V gene TRBV6-1 combines with J gene TRBJ2-7; 8 bases fit TRBD2. CDR3 length equals 14 residues. After removal of 4 bases from V and 3 bases from J, the junction contained 5 bases not matched to a gene. Germline V gene data show CDR1 as MNHNS and CDR2 as SASEGT. The CDR3 is CASSVQLADYEQYF. CDR3 sequence (DNA): TGTGCCAGCAGTGTTCAACTAGCGGACTACGAGCAGTACTTC.

This clonotype has at least ten counts. The chain has TRBV27 and TRBJ1-1; D is ambiguous. There are 13 residues in the CDR3. The V and J ends lost 6 bases and 1 base respectively, with 9 bases between them. Per the germline V gene, CDR1 is MNHEY and CDR2 is SMNVEV (reference sequence). CDR3 in DNA: TGTGCCAGCAGCTTGTTAGGGAACACTGAAGCTTTCTTT. It is translated as CASSLLGNTEAFF.

In this sample, this clonotype turned up a few times. This chain joins TRBV14 and TRBJ2-7, with no clear D. V was trimmed by 0 bases and J by 2 bases, leaving 5 bases between them. The CDR3 is 13 amino acids. CDR1 is SGHDN and CDR2 is FVKESK in the germline V gene. As DNA, the CDR3 is TGTGCCAGCAGCCAAGACGGGCCCTACGAGCAGTACTTC. It is translated as CASSQDGPYEQYF.

This clonotype came up a few times. The chain couples TRBV11-2 to TRBJ2-1, with no clear D. Germline V gives CDR1 SGHAT, CDR2 FQNNGV. Deletions cut 2 bases from V and 10 bases from J, with 15 bases between. The CDR3 length is 14 residues. CDR3 residues: CASSLTFRDGEQFF. CDR3 coding DNA: TGTGCCAGCAGCTTAACTTTTAGGGATGGGGAGCAGTTCTTC.

The rearrangement joins TRBV20-1 to TRBJ2-3; 9 bases map to TRBD2. The length of the CDR3 is 14 residues. V was clipped by 5 bases and J by 1 base; unmatched bases: 4. The germline gives CDR1 DFQATT, CDR2 SNEGSKA (reference sequence). This CDR3 is CSAAGGTGTDTQYF. The CDR3, as DNA: TGCAGTGCTGCGGGGGGGACTGGCACAGATACGCAGTATTTT.

This clonotype was seen only a few times. The chain is built from TRBV11-2 and TRBJ2-1; TRBD2 agrees at 15 bases. CDR3 length equals 19 residues. The ends lost 0 bases at V and 4 bases at J; junction bases unmatched: 7. The germline CDR1 and CDR2 sequences are SGHAT and FQNNGV. CDR3 protein: CASSLDGLAGGPDYNEQFF. The CDR3 bases are TGTGCCAGCAGCTTAGATGGACTAGCGGGGGGGCCGGATTACAATGAGCAGTTCTTC.

This clonotype occurred a few times. The rearrangement uses TRBV20-1 and TRBJ2-7; perhaps D is TRBD1 or TRBD2 (6 bases each). V was cut by 5 bases and J by 0 bases, with 20 bases left in between. The germline gives CDR1 DFQATT, CDR2 SNEGSKA (reference sequence). The CDR3 is 16 amino acids. CDR3 DNA: TGCAGTGCTCCCCTAGGACGGAGGGGGAGCTCCTACGAGCAGTACTTC. Protein: CSAPLGRRGSSYEQYF.

This clonotype was counted only a few times. The chain has TRBV7-2 and TRBJ2-5, with D hard to call. V gave up 1 base and J gave up 4 bases, with 7 bases separating them. The CDR3 runs 13 residues. CDR1 is SGHTA, CDR2 FQGNSA, per germline. DNA of the CDR3: TGTGCCAGCAGCTTAGAGTTTGGAGAGACCCAGTACTTC. As protein: CASSLEFGETQYF.

This clonotype was detected a few times. The chain employs TRBV9 and TRBJ1-2, with D perhaps matching TRBD1 (5 bases). The length of the CDR3 is 15 residues. Trimming cost V 0 bases and J 0 bases, with 9 bases left between them. Germline assignment: CDR1 SGDLS and CDR2 YYNGEE. The CDR3 is CASSVGTRPNYGYTF. CDR3 nucleotide sequence: TGTGCCAGCAGCGTAGGGACAAGACCTAACTATGGCTACACCTTC.